This T cell receptor (beta chain) originates from a study of cytomegalovirus exposure and HLA in healthy donors. PCR involved 60 Vbeta and 13 Jbeta primers. Sequencing used immunoSEQ multiplex PCR; TCRdb keeps in-frame clones, though not all of them. The data hold 100,000 to 150,000 clones, with approximately 82% observed a single time. In the case of this clone: Antigen specificity is unknown.

Germline lookup yields CDR1 LNHDA and CDR2 SQIVND (reference sequence). The CDR3 has 14 residues. J lost 5 bases, V lost 5 bases, and 9 bases had no gene match. General study findings and limits: An analysis that came later showed most CMV-associated TCR beta chains appearing HLA-restricted. In a later analysis, an Asian-associated ancestry cluster reportedly showed fewer N-insertions than the approximately 640-donor mean. Upon later analysis, HLA-associated TCR beta chains proved more clonally expanded than other, equally common chains. For presence/absence analyses, sequencing depth was assumed to be roughly uniform across donors.

Material: PBMCs. This chain links TRBV19 with TRBJ2-7; 7 nucleotides align to TRBD1. This receptor was taken from a female donor in good health and CMV-seronegative. CDR3 DNA: TGTGCCAGTAGTTCCTACAGGGGTCTCCACGAGCAGTACTTC. It encodes CASSSYRGLHEQYF.